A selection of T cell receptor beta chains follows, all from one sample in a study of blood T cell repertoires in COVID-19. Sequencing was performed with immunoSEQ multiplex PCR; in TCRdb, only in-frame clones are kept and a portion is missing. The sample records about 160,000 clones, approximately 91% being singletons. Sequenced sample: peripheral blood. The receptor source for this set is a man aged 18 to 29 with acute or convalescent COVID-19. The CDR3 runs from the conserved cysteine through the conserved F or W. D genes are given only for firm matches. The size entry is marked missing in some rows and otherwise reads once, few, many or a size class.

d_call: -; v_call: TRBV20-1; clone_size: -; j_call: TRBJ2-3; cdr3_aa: CSASSLGEALWDTQYF; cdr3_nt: TGCAGTGCTAGTTCCCTTGGCGAGGCCCTATGGGATACGCAGTATTTT
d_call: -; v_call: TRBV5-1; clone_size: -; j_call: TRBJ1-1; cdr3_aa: CASSLVAGLGEAFF; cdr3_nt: TGCGCCAGCAGCTTGGTAGCGGGACTGGGTGAAGCTTTCTTT
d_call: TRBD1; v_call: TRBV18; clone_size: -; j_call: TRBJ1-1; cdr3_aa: CASSRTGGDTEAFF; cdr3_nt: TGTGCCAGCTCAAGGACAGGAGGAGACACTGAAGCTTTCTTT
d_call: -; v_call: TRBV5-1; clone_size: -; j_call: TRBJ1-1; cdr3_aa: CASSLQGGTEAFF; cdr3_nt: TGCGCCAGCAGCTTACAGGGTGGGACTGAAGCTTTCTTT
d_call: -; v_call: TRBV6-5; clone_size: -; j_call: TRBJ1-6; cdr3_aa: CASRGDVGGISPLHF; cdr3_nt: TGTGCCAGCAGAGGGGATGTGGGGGGAATTTCACCCCTCCACTTT
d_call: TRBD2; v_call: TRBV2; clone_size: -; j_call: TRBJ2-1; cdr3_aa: CASSGTSGDKFANEQFF; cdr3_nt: TGTGCCAGCAGCGGGACTAGCGGGGATAAGTTTGCAAATGAGCAGTTCTTC
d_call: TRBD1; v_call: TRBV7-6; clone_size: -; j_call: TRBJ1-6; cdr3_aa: CASSLDRGSPLHF; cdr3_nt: TGTGCCAGCAGCCTCGACAGGGGTTCACCCCTCCACTTT
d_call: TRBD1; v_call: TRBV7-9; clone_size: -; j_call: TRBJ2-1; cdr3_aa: CASNPPGGAEQFF; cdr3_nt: TGTGCCAGCAACCCCCCAGGGGGCGCTGAGCAGTTCTTC
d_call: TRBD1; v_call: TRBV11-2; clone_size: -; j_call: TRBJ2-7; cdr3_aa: CASSLRWRDRGKYEQYF; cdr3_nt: TGTGCCAGCAGCTTAAGGTGGAGGGACAGGGGGAAGTACGAGCAGTACTTC
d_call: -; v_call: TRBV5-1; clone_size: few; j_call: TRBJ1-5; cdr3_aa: CASSLGTLDQPQHF; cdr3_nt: TGCGCCAGCAGCCTCGGGACACTAGATCAGCCCCAGCATTTT
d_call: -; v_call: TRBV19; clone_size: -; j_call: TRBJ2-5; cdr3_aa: CASSILTKETQYF; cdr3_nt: TGTGCCAGTAGTATCCTAACCAAAGAGACCCAGTACTTC
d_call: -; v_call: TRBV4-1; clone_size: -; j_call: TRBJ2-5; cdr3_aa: CASSLQGGETQYF; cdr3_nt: TGCGCCAGCAGCCTCCAGGGGGGTGAGACCCAGTACTTC
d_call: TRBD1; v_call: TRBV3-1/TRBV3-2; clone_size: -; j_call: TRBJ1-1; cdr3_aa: CASSHLTGAEAFF; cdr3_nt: TGTGCCAGCAGCCACCTGACAGGGGCTGAAGCTTTCTTT
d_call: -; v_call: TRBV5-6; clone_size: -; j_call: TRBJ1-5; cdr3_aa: CASSSGGGGTQPQHF; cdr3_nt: TGTGCCAGCAGCTCGGGTGGGGGGGGCACTCAGCCCCAGCATTTT
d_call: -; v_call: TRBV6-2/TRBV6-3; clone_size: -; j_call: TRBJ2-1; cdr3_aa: CASSYPGNYNEQFF; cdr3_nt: TGTGCCAGCAGTTATCCAGGCAATTACAATGAGCAGTTCTTC
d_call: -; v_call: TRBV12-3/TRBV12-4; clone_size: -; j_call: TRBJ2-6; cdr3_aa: CASSLSGANVLTF; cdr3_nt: TGTGCCAGCAGCCTCTCTGGGGCCAACGTCCTGACTTTC
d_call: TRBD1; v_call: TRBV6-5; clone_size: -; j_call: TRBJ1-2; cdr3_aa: CASSLTGAGNYGYTF; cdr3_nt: TGTGCCAGCAGTCTTACAGGGGCTGGAAACTATGGCTACACCTTC
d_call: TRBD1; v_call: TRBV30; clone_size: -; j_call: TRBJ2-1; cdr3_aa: CAWSVQGTGGFHSGQFF; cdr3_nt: TGTGCCTGGAGTGTTCAGGGGACAGGCGGATTCCATAGCGGGCAGTTCTTC
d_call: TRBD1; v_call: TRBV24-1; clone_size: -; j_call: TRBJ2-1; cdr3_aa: CATSDQSGQVLKNEQFF; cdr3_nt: TGTGCCACCAGTGATCAATCGGGACAGGTTCTAAAGAATGAGCAGTTCTTC
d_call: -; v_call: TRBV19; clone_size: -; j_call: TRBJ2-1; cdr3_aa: CASMGAKLSYNEQFF; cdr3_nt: TGTGCCAGTATGGGGGCCAAGCTCTCCTACAATGAGCAGTTCTTC
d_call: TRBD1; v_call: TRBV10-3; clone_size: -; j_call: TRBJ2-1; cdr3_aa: CAISGAGGYNEQFF; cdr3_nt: TGTGCCATCAGTGGGGCAGGGGGCTACAATGAGCAGTTCTTC
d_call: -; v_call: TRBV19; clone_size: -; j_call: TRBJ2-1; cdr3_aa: CASSPRRPDNEQFF; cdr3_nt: TGTGCCAGTAGTCCCCGGAGGCCGGACAATGAGCAGTTCTTC
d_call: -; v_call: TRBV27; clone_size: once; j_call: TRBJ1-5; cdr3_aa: CASRMTVEQPQHF; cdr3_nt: TGTGCCAGCAGGATGACAGTGGAACAGCCCCAGCATTTT
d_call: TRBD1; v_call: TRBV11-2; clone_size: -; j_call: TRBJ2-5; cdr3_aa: CASSLGDRGRMETQYF; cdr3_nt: TGTGCCAGCAGCTTAGGCGACAGGGGGCGGATGGAGACCCAGTACTTC
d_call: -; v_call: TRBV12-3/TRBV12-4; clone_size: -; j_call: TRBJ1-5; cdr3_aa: CASTRDGNQPQHF; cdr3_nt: TGTGCCAGCACCAGGGATGGCAATCAGCCCCAGCATTTT
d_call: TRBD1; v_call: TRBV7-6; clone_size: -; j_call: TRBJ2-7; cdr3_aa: CASSFTGDHPSYEQYF; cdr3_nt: TGTGCCAGCAGCTTTACAGGGGACCATCCTTCCTACGAGCAGTACTTC
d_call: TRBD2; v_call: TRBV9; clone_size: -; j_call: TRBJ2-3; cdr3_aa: CASSDNSGSFPDTQYF; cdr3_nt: TGTGCCAGCAGCGATAATAGCGGGAGTTTCCCAGATACGCAGTATTTT
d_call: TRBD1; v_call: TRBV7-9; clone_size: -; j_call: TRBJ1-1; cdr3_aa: CASSHRFMTGGTEAFF; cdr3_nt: TGTGCCAGCAGCCATCGCTTCATGACAGGGGGCACTGAAGCTTTCTTT
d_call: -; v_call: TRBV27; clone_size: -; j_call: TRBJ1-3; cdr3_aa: CASSLTGHGVSGNTIYF; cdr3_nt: TGTGCCAGCAGTCTCACCGGACACGGAGTCTCTGGAAACACCATATATTTT
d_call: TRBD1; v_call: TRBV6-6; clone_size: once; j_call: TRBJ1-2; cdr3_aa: CASSSGDRARGYTF; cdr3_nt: TGTGCCAGCAGTTCAGGGGACAGGGCGCGGGGCTACACCTTC
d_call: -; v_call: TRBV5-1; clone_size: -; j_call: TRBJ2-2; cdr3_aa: CASSLPASTGELFF; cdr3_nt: TGCGCCAGCAGCTTGCCCGCGAGCACCGGGGAGCTGTTTTTT
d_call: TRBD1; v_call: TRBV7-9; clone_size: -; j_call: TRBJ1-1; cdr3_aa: CASSFSTGVTEAFF; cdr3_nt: TGTGCCAGCAGCTTCTCGACAGGGGTGACTGAAGCTTTCTTT
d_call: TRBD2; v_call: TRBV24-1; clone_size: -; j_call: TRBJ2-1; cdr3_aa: CATSDWVGGSYNEQFF; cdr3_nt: TGTGCCACCAGTGATTGGGTTGGCGGGAGCTACAATGAGCAGTTCTTC
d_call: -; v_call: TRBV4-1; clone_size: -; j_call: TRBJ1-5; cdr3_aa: CASSQAGADSNQPQHF; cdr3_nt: TGCGCCAGCAGCCAGGCAGGGGCGGATAGCAATCAGCCCCAGCATTTT
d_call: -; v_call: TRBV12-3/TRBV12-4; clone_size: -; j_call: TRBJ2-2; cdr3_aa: CASSLDSTGELFF; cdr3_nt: TGTGCCAGCAGTTTGGACAGTACCGGGGAGCTGTTTTTT
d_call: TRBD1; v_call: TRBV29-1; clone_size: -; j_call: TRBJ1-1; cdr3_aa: CSPEPKQGPADTEAFF; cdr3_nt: TGCAGCCCCGAGCCCAAACAGGGGCCCGCCGACACTGAAGCTTTCTTT